This T cell receptor beta chain was recovered during a study of blood T cell repertoires in COVID-19. As handled by the study authors: The assay estimated nucleated cells by amplifying reference gene primers. Profiling relied on immunoSEQ multiplex PCR, and the TCRdb table lists in-frame clones only, not all of them. That table is the source of V, J and clone size, and D and trimming were worked out from the DNA. The repertoire holds 180,000 or so clones, with roughly 84% as singletons. Trimming cost V 3 bases and J 0 bases; bases outside gene matches: 2. This CDR3 has 15 residues. Germline V CDR1 and CDR2: SGHVS, FQNEAQ. Seattle patients were enrolled during active infection and followed longitudinally.

The chain has TRBV7-8 and TRBJ1-5; TRBD1 matches 7 bases. Sequences were obtained from peripheral blood. The clonotype originates from a woman between 65 and 79 years old with COVID-19, enrolled during active disease. CDR3 sequence reads: CASSLTGNSNQPQHF. CDR3 DNA sequence: TGTGCCAGCAGCTTGACAGGGAATAGCAATCAGCCCCAGCATTTT. The whole variable domain, remainder taken from reference TRBV7-8 and TRBJ1-5, is GAGVSQSPRYKVAKRGQDVALRCDPISGHVSLFWYQQALGQGPEFLTYFQNEAQLDKSGLPSDRFFAERPEGSVSTLKIQRTQQEDSAVYLCASSLTGNSNQPQHFGDGTRLSIL.